The 25 T cell receptor beta chains below all came from one sample that was sequenced in a study of blood T cell repertoires in COVID-19. TCRdb's copy holds only in-frame clones and misses some; the assay was immunoSEQ multiplex PCR. Among about 190,000 clones listed, around 79% were seen once. Material for sequencing was peripheral blood. These receptors were obtained from a woman aged 45-65 years with acute or convalescent COVID-19.

This clone was recorded a few times. The V gene is TRBV6-5, the J gene TRBJ1-1; 7 bases are a match to TRBD1. Germline trimming cut 6 bases from V and 3 bases from J; bases unmatched to any gene: 4. Germline lookup yields CDR1 MNHEY and CDR2 SVGAGI. The CDR3 has 13 residues. The chain's CDR3 is CASRYTGDTEAFF. The CDR3 DNA is TGTGCCAGCAGGTACACAGGGGACACTGAAGCTTTCTTT.

The chain is built from TRBV5-1 and TRBJ1-4, with 10 bases identical to TRBD1. The CDR3 runs to 15 residues. The J segment lost 8 bases and the V segment lost 0 bases, leaving 4 bases of the junction unmatched. Germline loops: CDR1 SGHRS, CDR2 YFSETQ. CDR3 bases: TGCGCCAGCAGCTTGGGGACAGGGGGGAAGGAAAAACTGTTTTTT. Translated, it gives CASSLGTGGKEKLFF.

The chain is built from TRBV7-2 and TRBJ1-2; D might be TRBD1 (5 bases). The CDR3 consists of 13 residues. Germline lookup yields CDR1 SGHTA and CDR2 FQGNSA. The V and J ends lost 0 bases and 4 bases respectively, with 6 bases between them. In DNA, the CDR3 is TGTGCCAGCAGCTTAGCAGACAGCTATGGCTACACCTTC. This translates into CASSLADSYGYTF. Full variable domain (remainder filled in from reference TRBV7-2 and TRBJ1-2): GAGVSQSPSNKVTEKGKDVELRCDPISGHTALYWYRQSLGQGLEFLIYFQGNSAPDKSGLPSDRFSAERTGGSVSTLTIQRTQQEDSAVYLCASSLADSYGYTFGSGTRLTVV.

The rearrangement joins TRBV5-1 to TRBJ2-3, with D possibly TRBD1 on 6 matching bases. Trimming left V 4 bases short and J 0 bases short, with 12 bases between. Germline V CDR1 and CDR2: SGHRS, YFSETQ. This CDR3 spans 15 amino acids. DNA for the CDR3: TGCGCCAGCAGCACTGGACAGCTTAGCACAGATACGCAGTATTTT. Translated: CASSTGQLSTDTQYF.

Comments on this clone: Germline and junction disagree at one end, which may indicate a read error. This rearrangement joins TRBV6-1 to TRBJ1-1; unclear D gene. Germline loops: CDR1 MNHNS, CDR2 SASEGT. The CDR3 sequence is 14 residues long. The CDR3 is CASIEPGRDTEAFF. The CDR3 DNA sequence: TGTGCCAGCATTGAACCCGGGAGGGACACTGAAGCTTTCTTT.

The chain is built from TRBV6-6 and TRBJ2-3; D gene uncertain. The CDR3 totals 11 residues. Germline CDR1 reads MNHNY; CDR2 reads SVGAGI (reference sequence). V was clipped by 6 bases and J by 4 bases, with 5 bases between them. DNA for the CDR3: TGTGCCAGCAGCCCCGCAGATACGCAGTATTTT. Its translation: CASSPADTQYF.

The V gene is TRBV19, the J gene TRBJ1-2; 8 nucleotides align to TRBD1. This CDR3 is built from 16 residues. The V and J ends lost 6 bases and 0 bases, in that order; junction bases with no gene match: 9. The germline V gene has CDR1 LNHDA and CDR2 SQIVND (reference sequence). CDR3 amino acids: CASSQRDRTANYGYTF. The CDR3 bases are TGTGCCAGTAGCCAGAGGGACAGGACGGCTAACTATGGCTACACCTTC.

The DNA of the CDR3 is TGTGCCAGTGGTCAAGGACAGGGGCGGGAAAAACTGTTTTTT. Protein product: CASGQGQGREKLFF. The gene calls are TRBV28 and TRBJ1-4, with 9 bases matching TRBD1. V lost 9 bases, J lost 8 bases, and 10 bases stayed unmatched. CDR1 is MDHEN and CDR2 is SYDVKM in the germline V gene. CDR3 size: 14 residues.

The V call is TRBV6-1, the J call TRBJ1-2; D remains unclear. This CDR3 contains 12 residues. Germline V gene lookup returns CDR1 MNHNS and CDR2 SASEGT. V was cut by 2 bases and J by 7 bases, with 8 bases left in between. CDR3 in amino acids: CASSEISRGYTF. The CDR3 DNA reads as TGTGCCAGCAGTGAAATTAGCCGTGGCTACACCTTC.

This chain joins TRBV5-5 and TRBJ1-6, with D perhaps matching TRBD1 (6 bases). This CDR3 spans 15 amino acids. Trimming took 6 bases from V and 7 from J, leaving 17 bases between them. Germline CDR1 reads SGHKS; CDR2 reads YYEKEE (reference sequence). The CDR3 here is CASIEDRTANSPLHF. CDR3 nucleotides: TGTGCCAGCATCGAAGACCGGACAGCGAATTCACCCCTCCACTTT. Variable domain in full (rest from reference TRBV5-5 and TRBJ1-6): DAGVTQSPTHLIKTRGQQVTLRCSPISGHKSVSWYQQVLGQGPQFIFQYYEKEERGRGNFPDRFSARQFPNYSSELNVNALLLGDSALYLCASIEDRTANSPLHFGNGTRLTVT.

V gene TRBV6-5 combines with J gene TRBJ2-3; D remains ambiguous. Germline CDR1 is MNHEY and CDR2 is SVGAGI. Trimming cost V 8 bases and J 0 bases, with 12 bases left between them. CDR3 length: 14 amino acids. DNA of the CDR3: TGTGCCAGCTGTCAGGCACTTAGCACAGATACGCAGTATTTT. It encodes CASCQALSTDTQYF.

The J gene is TRBJ2-2, the V gene TRBV24-1; TRBD1 matches at 9 bases. Germline V gene lookup returns CDR1 KGHDR and CDR2 SFDVKD. J lost 4 bases, V lost 1 base, and 6 bases had no gene match. This CDR3 contains 17 residues. The CDR3 here is CATSDFGTGIRTGELFF. The CDR3 region has the DNA TGTGCCACCAGTGATTTTGGGACAGGGATACGCACCGGGGAGCTGTTTTTT.

This sequence joins TRBV25-1 and TRBJ1-2; the D gene is possibly TRBD1 (6 bases). This CDR3 contains 14 residues. CDR1 and CDR2 from the germline V gene are MGHDK and SYGVNS. V was pared by 4 bases and J by 8 bases, with 17 bases between. The CDR3 region is CASSAPDSLGGYTF. CDR3 bases: TGTGCCAGCAGTGCCCCGGACAGTCTAGGCGGCTACACCTTC.

The V and J genes are TRBV5-6 and TRBJ1-6; TRBD1 aligns across 8 bases. Germline CDR1 is SGHDT and CDR2 is YYEEEE. CDR3 length: 14 amino acids. Trimming cost V 3 bases and J 6 bases; bases outside gene matches: 2. The DNA for the CDR3 is TGTGCCAGCAGCTGGACAGGGAGTAATTCACCCCTCCACTTT. Residues: CASSWTGSNSPLHF.

V and J are TRBV18 and TRBJ2-1, with TRBD2 matching over 9 bases. Looked up from germline, CDR1 is KGHSH and CDR2 is LQKENI. This CDR3 region has 17 residues. The ends lost 2 bases at V and 7 bases at J; junction bases unmatched: 12. The CDR3 nucleotides are TGTGCCAGCTCACCAGTTTTGGCGGGGGGGCCGATTAATGAGCAGTTCTTC. This codes for CASSPVLAGGPINEQFF.

This chain links TRBV7-2 with TRBJ2-1; 9 bases align to TRBD1. CDR3 length: 16 amino acids. CDR1 is SGHTA, CDR2 FQGNSA, per germline. Losses at the gene ends were 0 bases for V and 6 bases for J; bases not matched to a gene: 6. The CDR3: CASSLARGQGVNEQFF. In nucleotides, the CDR3 is TGTGCCAGCAGCTTAGCGCGGGGACAGGGAGTCAATGAGCAGTTCTTC.

The chain links TRBV13 to TRBJ2-7, with D perhaps matching TRBD2 (5 bases). This CDR3 is 15 amino acids long. Trimming stripped 0 bases from V and 3 bases from J, with 12 bases between. Germline V gene sequence: CDR1 PRHDT, CDR2 FYEKMQ (reference sequence). Written as DNA, the CDR3 is TGTGCCAGCAGCTTAGGCGGGGTTGACCTCTACGAGCAGTACTTC. It yields the protein CASSLGGVDLYEQYF.

This clone showed up just once. The rearrangement joins TRBV28 to TRBJ2-1, with D possibly matching TRBD1 (6 bases). The CDR3 extends over 18 amino acids. From germline, CDR1 is MDHEN and CDR2 SYDVKM. V was shortened by 4 bases and J by 5 bases, with 24 bases between the two germline ends. Here the CDR3 reads CASSSLIQGSLFNNEQFF. DNA of the CDR3: TGTGCCAGCAGTTCCCTAATCCAGGGGTCGCTTTTTAACAATGAGCAGTTCTTC.

V usage is TRBV29-1 and J usage is TRBJ2-2; tentatively, D is TRBD2 (6 bases). Germline V gives CDR1 SQVTM, CDR2 ANQGSEA. V shed 3 bases and J shed 1 base, with 9 bases lying between them. The CDR3 contains 14 residues. CDR3 loop: CSVDAGKNTGELFF. The CDR3 DNA reads as TGCAGCGTTGATGCGGGGAAGAACACCGGGGAGCTGTTTTTT.

The gene calls are TRBV14 and TRBJ1-3, with 7 bases that match TRBD1. Germline lookup yields CDR1 SGHDN and CDR2 FVKESK. The CDR3 runs 16 residues. The ends lost 5 bases at V and 0 bases at J; junction bases unmatched: 7. The CDR3 spells CASSRQGSGSGNTIYF. In DNA, the CDR3 is TGTGCCAGCAGCAGACAGGGATCTGGCTCTGGAAACACCATATATTTT.

V usage is TRBV5-1 and J usage is TRBJ1-1; D gene ambiguous. V shed 2 bases and J shed 4 bases, with 12 bases lying between them. This CDR3 has 14 residues. Per germline, CDR1 SGHRS and CDR2 YFSETQ. In DNA, the CDR3 is TGCGCCAGCAGCTTCGGGATCGGGAGCACTGAAGCTTTCTTT. Amino acids: CASSFGIGSTEAFF.

The chain has TRBV7-9 and TRBJ2-7; 10 positions agree with TRBD1. The germline gives CDR1 SEHNR, CDR2 FQNEAQ (reference sequence). This CDR3 contains 16 residues. Unmatched junction bases numbered 14, after V lost 5 bases and J lost 7 bases. This CDR3 is CASSENAGTGAREQYF. DNA of the CDR3: TGTGCCAGCAGCGAGAACGCCGGGACAGGGGCGCGGGAGCAGTACTTC.

This chain links TRBV30 with TRBJ2-3, with 10 bases aligning to TRBD1. Germline CDR1 is GTSNPN and CDR2 is SVGIG (reference sequence). V gave up 5 bases and J gave up 0 bases; unmatched junction bases: 5. This CDR3 is built from 15 residues. This CDR3 is CAWGQGGISTDTQYF. The CDR3 DNA reads as TGTGCCTGGGGACAGGGGGGGATCAGCACAGATACGCAGTATTTT.

The chain carries TRBV6-5 and TRBJ2-5; a possible D gene is TRBD2 (7 bases). In germline, CDR1 is MNHEY, CDR2 SVGAGI. V lost 4 bases to trimming and J lost 4 bases, with 13 bases between them. This CDR3 contains 14 residues. CDR3 nucleotide sequence: TGTGCCAGCAGTTTCAAGGGGGGGGGAGAGACCCAGTACTTC. It encodes CASSFKGGGETQYF.

This clone was observed a few times. This rearrangement joins TRBV19 to TRBJ2-6, with D perhaps TRBD1 (6 bases). V dropped 3 bases and J dropped 1 base, with 10 bases sitting between them. The CDR3 has 16 residues. Germline CDR1 reads LNHDA; CDR2 reads SQIVND (reference sequence). CDR3 loop: CASSILQGSGANVLTF. The CDR3 DNA sequence: TGTGCCAGTAGTATTTTACAGGGTTCTGGGGCCAACGTCCTGACTTTC.